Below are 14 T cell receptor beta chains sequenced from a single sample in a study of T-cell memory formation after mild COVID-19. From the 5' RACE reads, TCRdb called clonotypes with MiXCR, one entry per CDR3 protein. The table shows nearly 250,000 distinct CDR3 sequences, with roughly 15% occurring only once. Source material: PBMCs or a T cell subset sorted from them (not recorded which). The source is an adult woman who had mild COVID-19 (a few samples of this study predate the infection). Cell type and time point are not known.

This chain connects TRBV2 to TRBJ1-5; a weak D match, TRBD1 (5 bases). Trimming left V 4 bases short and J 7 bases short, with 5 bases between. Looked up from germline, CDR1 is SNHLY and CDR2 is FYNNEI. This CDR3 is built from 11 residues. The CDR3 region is CASSGGQPQHF. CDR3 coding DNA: TGTGCCAGCAGTGGGGGGCAGCCCCAGCATTTT.

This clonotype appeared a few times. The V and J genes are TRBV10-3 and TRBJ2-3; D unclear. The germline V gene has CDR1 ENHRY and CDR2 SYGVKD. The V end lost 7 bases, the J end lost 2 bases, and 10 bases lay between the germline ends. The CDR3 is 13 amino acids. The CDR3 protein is CAITVDNTDTQYF. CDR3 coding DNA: TGTGCCATCACCGTCGATAACACAGATACGCAGTATTTT.

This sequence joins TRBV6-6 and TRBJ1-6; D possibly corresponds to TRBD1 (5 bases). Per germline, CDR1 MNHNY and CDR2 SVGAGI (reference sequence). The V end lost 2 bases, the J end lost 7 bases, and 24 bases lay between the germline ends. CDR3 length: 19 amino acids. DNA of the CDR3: TGTGCCAGCAGTTACGAGGGTTCATCGGGGCAGGAGGGAAATTCACCCCTCCACTTT. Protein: CASSYEGSSGQEGNSPLHF.

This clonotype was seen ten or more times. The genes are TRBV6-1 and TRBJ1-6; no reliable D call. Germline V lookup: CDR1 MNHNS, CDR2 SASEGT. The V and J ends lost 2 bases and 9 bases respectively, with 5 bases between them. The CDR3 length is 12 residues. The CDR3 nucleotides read TGTGCCAGCAGTGAATTAAGTTCACCCCTCCACTTT. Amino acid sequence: CASSELSSPLHF.

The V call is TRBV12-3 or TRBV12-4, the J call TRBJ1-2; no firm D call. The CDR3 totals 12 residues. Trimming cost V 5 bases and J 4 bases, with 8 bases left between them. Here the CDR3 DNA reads TGTGCCAGCAGTGATCAAGCCTATGGCTACACCTTC. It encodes CASSDQAYGYTF.

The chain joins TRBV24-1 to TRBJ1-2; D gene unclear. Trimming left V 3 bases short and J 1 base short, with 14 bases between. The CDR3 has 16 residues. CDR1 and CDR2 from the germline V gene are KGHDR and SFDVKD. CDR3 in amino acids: CATSDKGQPLNYGYTF. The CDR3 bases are TGTGCCACCAGTGATAAAGGCCAGCCTCTTAACTATGGCTACACCTTC.

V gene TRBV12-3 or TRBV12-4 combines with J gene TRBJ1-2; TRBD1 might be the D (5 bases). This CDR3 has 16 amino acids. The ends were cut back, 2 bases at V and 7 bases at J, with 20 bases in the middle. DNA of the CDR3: TGTGCCAGCAGTTTAAAGGCTTCTGGGGCTTCGGGTGGCTACACCTTC. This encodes CASSLKASGASGGYTF.

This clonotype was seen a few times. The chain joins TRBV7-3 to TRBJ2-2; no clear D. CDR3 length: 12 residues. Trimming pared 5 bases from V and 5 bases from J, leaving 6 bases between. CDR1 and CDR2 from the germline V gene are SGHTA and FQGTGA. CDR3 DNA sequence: TGTGCCAGCAGCCCCATGACCGGGGAGCTGTTTTTT. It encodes CASSPMTGELFF.

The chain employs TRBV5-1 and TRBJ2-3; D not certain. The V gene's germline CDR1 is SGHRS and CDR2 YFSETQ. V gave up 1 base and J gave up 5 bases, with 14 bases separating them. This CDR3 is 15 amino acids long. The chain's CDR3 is CASSLSAASGDTQYF. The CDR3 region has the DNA TGCGCCAGCAGCTTGTCGGCAGCATCCGGAGATACGCAGTATTTT.

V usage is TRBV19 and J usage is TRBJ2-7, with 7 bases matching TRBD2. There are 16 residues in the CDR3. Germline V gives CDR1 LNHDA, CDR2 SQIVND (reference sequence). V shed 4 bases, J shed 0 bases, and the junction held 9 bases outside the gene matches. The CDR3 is CASSRNLGGFSYEQYF. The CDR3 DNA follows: TGTGCCAGTAGTAGAAACCTCGGGGGGTTCTCCTACGAGCAGTACTTC.

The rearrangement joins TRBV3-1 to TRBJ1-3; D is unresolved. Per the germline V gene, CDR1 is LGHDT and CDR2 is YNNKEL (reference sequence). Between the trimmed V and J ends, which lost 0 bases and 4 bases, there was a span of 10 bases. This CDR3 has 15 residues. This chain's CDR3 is CASSQDLQRGNTIYF. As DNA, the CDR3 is TGTGCCAGCAGCCAAGATCTACAGCGCGGAAACACCATATATTTT.

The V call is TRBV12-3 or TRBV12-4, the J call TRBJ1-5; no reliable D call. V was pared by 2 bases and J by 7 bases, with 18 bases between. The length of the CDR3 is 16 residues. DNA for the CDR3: TGTGCCAGCAGTTTATTAGGGCCCTCCGGCAGGCAGCCCCAGCATTTT. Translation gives CASSLLGPSGRQPQHF.

The CDR3 coding sequence is TGTGCCAGCAGATCGGGGGGGGATGGAAACACCATATATTTT. Translating it yields CASRSGGDGNTIYF. The rearrangement links TRBV12-3 or TRBV12-4 to TRBJ1-3; TRBD1 might be the D (5 bases). V lost 6 bases to trimming and J lost 3 bases, with 12 bases between them. The CDR3 consists of 14 residues.

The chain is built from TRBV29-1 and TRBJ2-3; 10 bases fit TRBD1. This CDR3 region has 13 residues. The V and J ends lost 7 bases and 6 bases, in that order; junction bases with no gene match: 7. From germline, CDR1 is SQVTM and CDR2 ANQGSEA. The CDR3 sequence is CSARQGASDTQYF. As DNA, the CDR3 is TGCAGCGCCCGACAGGGGGCTTCCGATACGCAGTATTTT.